The 23 T cell receptor beta chains below were found in one sample sequenced in a study (dated 2022 in TCRdb). Preparation of the library involved the immunoSEQ multiplex PCR assay. This is the immuneACCESS table as TCRdb keeps it, with only in-frame sequences that have V and J called. A part of the clones is gone; compared with another copy, unresolved V genes explain less than half, and the rest is unexplained. This sample has approximately 50,000 clones in its table, and approximately 95% of those were observed once. About 10% of the sample lies in the top ten. Sequencing was performed on PBMCs. These TCRs come from a man aged 35 to 55 with rheumatoid arthritis.

The DNA for the CDR3 is TGTGCCAGCAGCCATCGTGCAGCCCAAGAGACCCAGTACTTC. Amino acids: CASSHRAAQETQYF. The J gene is TRBJ2-5, the V gene TRBV7-8; D is uncertain. This CDR3 has 14 residues. CDR1 is SGHVS and CDR2 is FQNEAQ in the germline V gene. V shed 5 bases and J shed 1 base, with 11 bases lying between them.

This chain connects TRBV10-3 to TRBJ1-6; a possible D gene is TRBD1 (5 bases). CDR1 is ENHRY, CDR2 SYGVKD, per germline. Between the trimmed V and J ends, which lost 4 bases and 3 bases, there was a span of 10 bases. This CDR3 comprises 15 residues. The CDR3 DNA sequence: TGTGCCATCAGTGGGGACCTGAACTATAATTCACCCCTCCACTTT. Residues: CAISGDLNYNSPLHF.

The chain joins TRBV10-3 to TRBJ1-1; D remains unclear. The V gene lost 4 bases and the J gene lost 1 base, with 7 bases spanning the gap. The CDR3 extends over 13 amino acids. Germline CDR1 reads ENHRY; CDR2 reads SYGVKD. CDR3 bases: TGTGCCATCAGTGCTCAGCAGAACACTGAAGCTTTCTTT. Encoded protein: CAISAQQNTEAFF.

The genes are TRBV9 and TRBJ1-3; no reliable D call. The CDR3 runs to 16 residues. Per germline, CDR1 SGDLS and CDR2 YYNGEE. Trimming cost V 0 bases and J 0 bases, with 10 bases left between them. This chain's CDR3 is CASSVGVPSSGNTIYF. CDR3 nucleotides: TGTGCCAGCAGCGTAGGCGTCCCAAGCTCTGGAAACACCATATATTTT.

This chain uses TRBV19 with TRBJ1-1; a weak D match, TRBD1 (5 bases). The CDR3 totals 14 residues. CDR1 is LNHDA, CDR2 SQIVND, per germline (reference sequence). Trimming stripped 5 bases from V and 4 bases from J, with 14 bases between. The CDR3 region has the DNA TGTGCCAGTAGTCCCCGTGATGGGGCCACTGAAGCTTTCTTT. Its translation is CASSPRDGATEAFF.

This clone was found once. The rearrangement links TRBV11-2 to TRBJ1-3; D not resolved. Germline V gene sequence: CDR1 SGHAT, CDR2 FQNNGV. The CDR3 consists of 15 residues. Trimming removed 5 bases from V and 4 bases from J, with 15 bases in between. The CDR3 here is CASSPTDKLGNTIYF. DNA for the CDR3: TGTGCCAGCAGCCCCACCGACAAGCTGGGAAACACCATATATTTT.

The CDR3 DNA is TGTGCCAGCAGTTTATCTGACGGGGGTCTACCCCAGCATTTT. This translates into CASSLSDGGLPQHF. V usage is TRBV27 and J usage is TRBJ1-5; maybe TRBD1 (5 bases). Per the germline V gene, CDR1 is MNHEY and CDR2 is SMNVEV (reference sequence). Trimming removed 0 bases from V and 10 bases from J, with 13 bases in between. The CDR3 consists of 14 residues.

V gene TRBV4-2 combines with J gene TRBJ2-3; D uncertain. The length of the CDR3 is 17 residues. V was shortened by 0 bases and J by 1 base, with 14 bases between the two germline ends. The germline V gene has CDR1 LGHNA and CDR2 YNFKEQ. The CDR3 DNA reads as TGTGCCAGCAGCCAAGATAGGGTGGCAGAAGGCACAGATACGCAGTATTTT. Its protein product is CASSQDRVAEGTDTQYF.

This clone was recorded only once. V usage is TRBV9 and J usage is TRBJ2-3; D possibly uses TRBD1 or TRBD2 (5 bases each). This CDR3 is built from 16 residues. V dropped 4 bases and J dropped 2 bases, with 17 bases sitting between them. Germline V gene data show CDR1 as SGDLS and CDR2 as YYNGEE. Here the CDR3 DNA reads TGTGCCAGCAGCTATTTCCGGGACGGGTCCACAGATACGCAGTATTTT. Translating gives CASSYFRDGSTDTQYF.

The V gene is TRBV19, the J gene TRBJ1-6, with a weak D call TRBD1 (5 bases). CDR1 is LNHDA, CDR2 SQIVND, per germline (reference sequence). The CDR3 sequence is 14 residues long. V was shortened by 1 base and J by 8 bases, with 9 bases between the two germline ends. The CDR3 coding sequence is TGTGCCAGTAGTATAGGGCAGGGATATTCACCCCTCCACTTT. It codes for CASSIGQGYSPLHF.

The chain couples TRBV2 to TRBJ2-3; D not resolved. This CDR3 has 13 amino acids. Germline-derived CDR1 and CDR2 are SNHLY and FYNNEI. V shed 6 bases and J shed 1 base, with 8 bases lying between them. The DNA of the CDR3 is TGTGCCAGCAGAGCGCTCCGCACAGATACGCAGTATTTT. The encoded protein is CASRALRTDTQYF.

This chain uses TRBV11-2 with TRBJ2-7, with D perhaps matching TRBD1 or TRBD2 (5 bases each). V lost 4 bases and J lost 5, with 21 bases in between. This CDR3 has 16 amino acids. Germline lookup yields CDR1 SGHAT and CDR2 FQNNGV. CDR3 loop: CASSWRQGGDPHEQYF. CDR3 coding DNA: TGTGCCAGCAGCTGGCGACAAGGTGGGGACCCCCACGAGCAGTACTTC.

V is TRBV28 and J is TRBJ2-2; weak D call: TRBD1 (6 bases). This CDR3 comprises 13 residues. Trimming cost V 3 bases and J 6 bases, with 8 bases left between them. Germline CDR1 MDHEN, CDR2 SYDVKM. The CDR3 region has the DNA TGTGCCAGCAGTTTGGGGGCTTCCGGGGAGCTGTTTTTT. It specifies CASSLGASGELFF.

The chain carries TRBV7-9 and TRBJ1-5; 7 bases match TRBD1. The V gene's germline CDR1 is SEHNR and CDR2 FQNEAQ (reference sequence). The CDR3 sequence is 16 residues long. The ends lost 4 bases at V and 4 bases at J; junction bases unmatched: 10. The CDR3 is CASSSSRTGLNQPQHF. CDR3 DNA: TGTGCCAGCAGCTCCTCAAGGACAGGACTAAATCAGCCCCAGCATTTT.

Written as DNA, the CDR3 is TGTGCCAGCAGCCCCCGGACCTACACCGGGGAGCTGTTTTTT. It specifies CASSPRTYTGELFF. This sequence joins TRBV7-3 and TRBJ2-2; D is ambiguous. Trimming removed 5 bases from V and 3 bases from J, with 10 bases in between. The CDR3 sequence is 14 residues long. Germline CDR1 and CDR2: SGHTA and FQGTGA.

The gene calls are TRBV27 and TRBJ2-1, with a tentative D call TRBD2 (5 bases). CDR1 MNHEY and CDR2 SMNVEV come from the germline V gene (reference sequence). V was pared by 4 bases and J by 0 bases, with 7 bases between. CDR3 length: 14 amino acids. The CDR3, as DNA: TGTGCCAGCAGTTACGGGGACTCCTACAATGAGCAGTTCTTC. It encodes CASSYGDSYNEQFF.

The V gene is TRBV7-9, the J gene TRBJ1-1; D gene unclear. This CDR3 comprises 18 residues. Germline CDR1 reads SEHNR; CDR2 reads FQNEAQ (reference sequence). Deletions cut 4 bases from V and 1 base from J, with 22 bases between. The CDR3 is CASSYSAWTPRRNTEAFF. The CDR3 DNA is TGTGCCAGCAGCTATTCAGCCTGGACTCCTCGTAGGAACACTGAAGCTTTCTTT.

This clone is a singleton in its sample. The chain uses TRBV30 and TRBJ2-7; 8 nucleotides align to TRBD1. This CDR3 region has 14 residues. Germline trimming cut 7 bases from V and 4 bases from J; bases unmatched to any gene: 12. In germline, CDR1 is GTSNPN, CDR2 SVGIG (reference sequence). CDR3: CAYRTGQGIYEQYF. The CDR3, as DNA: TGTGCCTACAGGACAGGGCAGGGGATTTACGAGCAGTACTTC.

The chain combines TRBV19 with TRBJ1-4, with no clear D. The V and J ends lost 8 bases and 7 bases respectively, with 14 bases between them. The germline gives CDR1 LNHDA, CDR2 SQIVND (reference sequence). The CDR3 is 13 residues long. DNA of the CDR3: TGTGCCAGTGGGTCGTGGGTAGGTGAAAAACTGTTTTTT. This translates into CASGSWVGEKLFF.

This sequence joins TRBV5-6 and TRBJ2-7, with 7 bases matching TRBD2. Per germline, CDR1 SGHDT and CDR2 YYEEEE. Germline trimming cut 4 bases from V and 1 base from J; bases unmatched to any gene: 2. The CDR3 totals 13 residues. The CDR3 bases are TGTGCCAGCAGCGTGGGGGGGTCCTACGAGCAGTACTTC. Its protein is CASSVGGSYEQYF.

The chain links TRBV19 to TRBJ1-4; D unresolved. This CDR3 has 14 amino acids. Germline CDR1 reads LNHDA; CDR2 reads SQIVND (reference sequence). The V end lost 7 bases, the J end lost 5 bases, and 14 bases lay between the germline ends. The DNA of the CDR3 is TGTGCCAGTAAGGCAACAGAAAAGAATGAAAAACTGTTTTTT. It specifies CASKATEKNEKLFF.

The V and J genes are TRBV27 and TRBJ2-7; 12 bases are shared with TRBD2. Unmatched junction bases numbered 13, after V lost 5 bases and J lost 2 bases. The CDR3 has 18 amino acids. CDR1 and CDR2 from the germline V gene are MNHEY and SMNVEV (reference sequence). The CDR3 DNA follows: TGTGCCAGCAGTCTGCAACCCGGACTAGCGGGATACCCCTACGAGCAGTACTTC. This codes for CASSLQPGLAGYPYEQYF.

The chain combines TRBV4-1 with TRBJ2-7; TRBD2 matches 10 bases. V lost 2 bases to trimming and J lost 2 bases; unmatched junction nucleotides: 6. CDR3 size: 16 residues. Germline V gene sequence: CDR1 MGHRA, CDR2 YSYEKL. CDR3 nucleotides: TGCGCCAGCAGCCAACTCTTAGCGGGAGGAACCTACGAGCAGTACTTC. Protein sequence: CASSQLLAGGTYEQYF.